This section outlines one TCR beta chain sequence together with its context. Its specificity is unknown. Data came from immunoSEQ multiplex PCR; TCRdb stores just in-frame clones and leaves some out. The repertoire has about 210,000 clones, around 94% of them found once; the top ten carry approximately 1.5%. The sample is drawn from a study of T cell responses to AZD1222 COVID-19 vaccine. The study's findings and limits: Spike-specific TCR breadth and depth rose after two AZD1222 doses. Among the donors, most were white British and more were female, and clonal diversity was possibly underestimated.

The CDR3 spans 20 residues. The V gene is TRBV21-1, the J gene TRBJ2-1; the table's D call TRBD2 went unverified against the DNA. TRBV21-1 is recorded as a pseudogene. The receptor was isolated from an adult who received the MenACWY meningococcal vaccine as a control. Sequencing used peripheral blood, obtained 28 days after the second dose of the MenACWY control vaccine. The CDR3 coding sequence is TGTGCCAGCAGCCCCCCTTGCGGGAGGGCCCAACTAGGCTACAAGGATGAGCAGTTCTTC. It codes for CASSPPCGRAQLGYKDEQFF.